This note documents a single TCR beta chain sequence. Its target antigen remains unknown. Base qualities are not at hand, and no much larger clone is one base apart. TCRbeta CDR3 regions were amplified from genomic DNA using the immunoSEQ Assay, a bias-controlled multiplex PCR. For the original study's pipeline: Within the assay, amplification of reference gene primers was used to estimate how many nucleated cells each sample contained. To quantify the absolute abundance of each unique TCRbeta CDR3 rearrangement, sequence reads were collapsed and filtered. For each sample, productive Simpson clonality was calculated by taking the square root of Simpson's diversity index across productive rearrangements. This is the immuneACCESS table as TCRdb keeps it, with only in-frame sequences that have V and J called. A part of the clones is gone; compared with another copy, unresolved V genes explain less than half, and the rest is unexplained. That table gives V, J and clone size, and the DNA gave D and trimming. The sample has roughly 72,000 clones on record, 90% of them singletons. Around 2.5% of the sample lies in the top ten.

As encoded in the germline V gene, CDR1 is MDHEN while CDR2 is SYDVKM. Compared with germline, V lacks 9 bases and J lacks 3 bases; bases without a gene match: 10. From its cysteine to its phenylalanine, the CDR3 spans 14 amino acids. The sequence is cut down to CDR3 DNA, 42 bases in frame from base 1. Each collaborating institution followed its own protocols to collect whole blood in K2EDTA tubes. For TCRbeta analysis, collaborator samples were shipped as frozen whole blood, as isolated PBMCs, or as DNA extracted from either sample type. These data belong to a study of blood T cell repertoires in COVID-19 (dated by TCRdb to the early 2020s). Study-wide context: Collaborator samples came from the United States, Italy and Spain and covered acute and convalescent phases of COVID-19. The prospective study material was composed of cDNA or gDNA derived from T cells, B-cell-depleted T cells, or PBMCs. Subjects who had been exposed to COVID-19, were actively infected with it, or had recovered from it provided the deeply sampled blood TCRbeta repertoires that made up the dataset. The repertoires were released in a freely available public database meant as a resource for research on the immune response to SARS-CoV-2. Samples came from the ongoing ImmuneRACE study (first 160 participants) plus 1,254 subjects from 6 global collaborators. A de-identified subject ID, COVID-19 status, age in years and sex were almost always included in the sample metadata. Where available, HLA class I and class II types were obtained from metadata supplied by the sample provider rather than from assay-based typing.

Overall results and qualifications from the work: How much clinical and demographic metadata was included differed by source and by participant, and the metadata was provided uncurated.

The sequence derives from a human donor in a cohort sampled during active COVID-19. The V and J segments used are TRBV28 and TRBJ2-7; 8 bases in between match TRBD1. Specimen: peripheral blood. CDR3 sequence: CARLYRGILYEQYF. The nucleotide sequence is TGTGCCAGATTATACAGGGGGATACTCTACGAGCAGTACTTC.